The source of this T cell receptor beta chain is a study of shared clonotypes between healthy human individuals (TCRdb year 2020). Background on the whole study: A couple of women and a few men aged 18 to 49 years were included in the cohort. For each donor, CD4 naive and CD4 memory were each given three plates, CD8 naive was given two plates, and CD8 memory was given one plate. To estimate repertoire size and how much clonotype sharing occurs between individuals, the study deeply sequenced the blood TCR repertoires of several healthy adults. To increase sequencing depth and limit assay-specific biases, TCR repertoire library preparation and sequencing were carried out by different laboratories using diverse techniques. Per donor, leukapheresis produced somewhere between about 0.9 and 9 billion PBMCs. Broad study findings and their caveats: Incomplete sequencing was indicated by rarefaction of sorted-subset datasets, despite the large sequencing depth. Larger estimated clonotype richness was generally found for naive subsets than for memory subsets. Based on pairwise subsampling, the degree of clonotype sharing among donors was expected to be affected by sequencing depth. Sampling was restricted to blood, and TCR repertoires in tissue are likely to differ from TCR repertoires in blood. The small number of donors limited the genetic and exposure-history diversity represented. Sharing across four donors was observed for approximately 5% of naive CD4, 3% to 3.5% of naive CD8, about 2.5% of memory CD4, and around 0.42% of memory CD8 clonotypes. Compared with non-shared clonotypes, clonotypes shared by all four sorted-subset donors had higher generation probabilities.

The donors were healthy, HIV-negative adults with no recently reported acute infections or vaccinations. All donors were Caucasian adults living in Nashville, Tennessee, USA. CD4+ T cells were enriched by magnetic negative selection; naive cells were then positively selected on CD45RA, and the negative fraction formed the memory subset. Blood was collected by leukapheresis, and PBMCs were isolated by Ficoll-Histopaque density gradient centrifugation and then cryopreserved in liquid nitrogen vapor phase. Analytical flow cytometry was used to check the purity and quantity of each magnetically sorted T cell population. From each sorted fraction, genomic DNA was isolated and quantified by UV absorbance on a Nanodrop 2000c. Reading from cysteine to phenylalanine, the CDR3 counts 11 amino acids. Only the CDR3 portion is preserved as DNA: 33 bases, with reading frame beginning at the first base. Sequences MNHNS (CDR1) and SASEGT (CDR2) are obtained from the germline V gene. The trim is 6 bases for V and 5 bases for J, with a gap of 7 bases between the germline ends.

A word on this clone: It has no known antigen specificity. Base qualities are not at hand, and no much larger clone is one base apart. The same CDR3 also results from other DNA sequences found in this sample.

Using the deep immunoSEQ assay, multiplex PCR amplified TCR CDR3 regions from genomic DNA. Extracted genomic DNA from each cell subset was distributed evenly across all wells of several immunoSEQ 96-well plates, and each plate was treated as a replicate. For sorted subsets, roughly 190 ng of genomic DNA, equivalent to some 30,000 T cell genomes, went into each replicate PCR. The purified libraries were quantified using a Qubit 3.0 fluorometer, sized with a Bioanalyzer 2100, and then quantified again using the KAPA Library Quantification kit. Every immunoSEQ 96-well plate was sequenced on a separate single-read 150-cycle Illumina NextSeq 550 flow cell. In the source study's methods: The immunoSEQ output contained only junctional sequences without quality scores, so filtering could not match that applied to full-length reads. Sequences were annotated with PyIR, a Python wrapper for IgBLAST v1.9, using IMGT germline references to assign V/J genes and CDR3. Reads were removed for weak V/J assignments (E-value above 1e-6), missing CDR3, stop codons, out-of-frame junctions, or ambiguous translated residues. V3J clonotypes were defined by identical inferred V gene, J gene, and CDR3 amino acid sequence. Percentage overlap between repertoires was calculated by dividing the number of shared unique clonotypes by the size of the smaller repertoire. RTK rarefaction, the Chao1 estimator, and Recon v2.1 estimates of unobserved clonotypes were used to assess repertoire richness. OLGA was used to compute generation probabilities for all TCRbeta clonotypes that the gDNA method yielded from a few donors. What TCRdb holds here is the immuneACCESS table cut down to in-frame rearrangements. Part of the clones is not present; checked against another copy, under half of the missing clones reflect an unresolved V gene, and the others are unexplained. V and J calls and clone size are copied from that table; D and trimming were computed from the DNA. The table for this sample lists a few million clones; around nine tenths of them were counted only once. The ten most abundant clones make up around 0.15% of the sample.

The rearrangement joined TRBV6-1 to TRBJ2-5; the D segment may tentatively be TRBD1 or TRBD2, each giving 5 matched bases. The receptor's source is a young man in good health. The sequenced sample consisted of naive CD4+ T cells sorted from blood. The meaning of the sample's cell subset or site label: CD45RA+ positively selected. The nucleotides are TGTGCCAGCAGGTGGGGGGAGACCCAGTACTTC. This is translated as CASRWGETQYF.